The TCR beta chain under discussion was sequenced for a study of long-term antiretroviral therapy in people with HIV. Researchers report immunoSEQ v3.0 was run at survey level. Produced via immunoSEQ multiplex PCR; TCRdb's table is partial and in-frame only. This table has 30,000 to 50,000 clones, approximately 89% appearing once. This clone was picked up a small number of times. The antigen remains undetermined. General study results and limits: At every time point, clones expanded before ART dominated the repertoire.

This specimen was unsorted PBMCs, taken 3.1 years after starting antiretroviral therapy. This TCR derives from a woman in her 50s with HIV.

Written as DNA, the CDR3 is TGCAGTGCTAGAGATGGGGAGACCCAGTACTTC. It translates to CSARDGETQYF. The chain combines TRBV20-1 with TRBJ2-5; no clear D gene. Germline-derived CDR1 and CDR2 are DFQATT and SNEGSKA (reference sequence). The CDR3 runs to 11 residues. V was shortened by 0 bases and J by 5 bases, with 4 bases between the two germline ends.